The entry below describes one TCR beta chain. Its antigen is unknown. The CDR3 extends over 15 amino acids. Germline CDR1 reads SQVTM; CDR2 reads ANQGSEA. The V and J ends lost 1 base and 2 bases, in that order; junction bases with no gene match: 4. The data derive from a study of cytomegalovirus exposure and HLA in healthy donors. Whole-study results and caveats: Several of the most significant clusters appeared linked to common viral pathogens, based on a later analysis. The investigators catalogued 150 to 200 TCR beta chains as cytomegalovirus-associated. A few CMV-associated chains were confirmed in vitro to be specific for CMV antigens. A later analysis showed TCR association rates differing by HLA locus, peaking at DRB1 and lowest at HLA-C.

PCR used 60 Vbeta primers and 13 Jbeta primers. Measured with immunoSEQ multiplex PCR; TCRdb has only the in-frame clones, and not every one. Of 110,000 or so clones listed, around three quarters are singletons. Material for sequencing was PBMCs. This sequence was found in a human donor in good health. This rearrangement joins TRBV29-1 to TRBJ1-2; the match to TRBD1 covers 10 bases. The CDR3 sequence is CSVEGGQGGNYGYTF. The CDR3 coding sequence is TGCAGCGTTGAAGGAGGACAGGGGGGGAACTATGGCTACACCTTC. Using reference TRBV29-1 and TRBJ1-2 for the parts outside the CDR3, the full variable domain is SAVISQKPSRDICQRGTSLTIQCQVDSQVTMMFWYRQQPGQSLTLIATANQGSEATYESGFVIDKFPISRPNLTFSTLTVSNMSPEDSSIYLCSVEGGQGGNYGYTFGSGTRLTVV.